This T cell receptor beta chain was sequenced for a study of post-analysis software for immune sequencing data. About the research overall: Disease trajectories encompassed relapsing-remitting, secondary progressive and progressive-relapsing multiple sclerosis. Broader study findings: With F measure, samples from one preparation batch clustered together strongly. Higher frequency in patients than in controls was seen for roughly five TRBV segments, with TRBV5-6, TRBV5-1 and TRBV20-1 among them. Comparison with controls showed significantly lower normalized Chao1 diversity in multiple sclerosis patients.

TCR beta cDNA libraries included unique molecular identifiers. There were 1 to 10 million T cells, and approximately 500,000 cDNA molecules came from them. TCRdb processed the PCR reads anew with MiXCR; each CDR3 protein has one entry. The sample yields 700,000 to 800,000 distinct CDR3 sequences, approximately 30% seen once. CDR3 length: 14 residues. Germline V gene sequence: CDR1 SGDLS, CDR2 YYNGEE. V was pared by 0 bases and J by 1 base, with 7 bases between. This clonotype was counted ten times or more. Its antigen is undetermined. This TCR was recovered from a girl aged 5 to 17 with multiple sclerosis. The chain carries TRBV9 and TRBJ1-2; D not certain. Sequencing used blood. The CDR3 sequence is CASSVGLSNYGYTF. The CDR3 DNA is TGTGCCAGCAGCGTAGGTCTCAGTAACTATGGCTACACCTTC. The full variable domain, completed using reference TRBV9 and TRBJ1-2, is DSGVTQTPKHLITATGQRVTLRCSPRSGDLSVYWYQQSLDQGLQFLIQYYNGEERAKGNILERFSAQQFPDLHSELNLSSLELGDSALYFCASSVGLSNYGYTFGSGTRLTVV.